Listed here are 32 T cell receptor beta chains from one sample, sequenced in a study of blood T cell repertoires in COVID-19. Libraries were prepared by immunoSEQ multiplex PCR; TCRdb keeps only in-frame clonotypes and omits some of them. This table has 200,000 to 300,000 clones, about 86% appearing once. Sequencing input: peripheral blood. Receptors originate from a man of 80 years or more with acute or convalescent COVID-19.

This chain's CDR3 is CAILAGVSDTQYF. CDR3 coding DNA: TGTGCCATCCTAGCGGGAGTGTCAGATACGCAGTATTTT. The V call is TRBV28, the J call TRBJ2-3; 10 bases align to TRBD2. J was trimmed by 4 bases and V by 10 bases; bases with no gene match: 5. The germline V gene has CDR1 MDHEN and CDR2 SYDVKM. The CDR3 has 13 residues.

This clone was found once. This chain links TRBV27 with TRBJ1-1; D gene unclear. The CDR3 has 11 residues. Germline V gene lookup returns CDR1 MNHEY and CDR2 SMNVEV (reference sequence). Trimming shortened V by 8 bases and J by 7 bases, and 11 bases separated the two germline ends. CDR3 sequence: CASLRGREAFF. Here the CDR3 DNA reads TGTGCCAGCCTCCGGGGTCGTGAAGCTTTCTTT.

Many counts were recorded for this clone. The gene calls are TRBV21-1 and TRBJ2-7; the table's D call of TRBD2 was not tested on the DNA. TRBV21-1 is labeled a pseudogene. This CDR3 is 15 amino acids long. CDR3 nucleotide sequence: TGTGCCAGCAGCAAAGCGCGGGTAGCGGGCTACGAGCAGTACTTC. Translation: CASSKARVAGYEQYF.

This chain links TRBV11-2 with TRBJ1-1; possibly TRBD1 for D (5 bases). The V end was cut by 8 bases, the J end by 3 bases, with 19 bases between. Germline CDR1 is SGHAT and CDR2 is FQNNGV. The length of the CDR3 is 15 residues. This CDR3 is CASGRDGHGDTEAFF. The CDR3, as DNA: TGTGCCAGCGGAAGAGATGGACATGGTGACACTGAAGCTTTCTTT.

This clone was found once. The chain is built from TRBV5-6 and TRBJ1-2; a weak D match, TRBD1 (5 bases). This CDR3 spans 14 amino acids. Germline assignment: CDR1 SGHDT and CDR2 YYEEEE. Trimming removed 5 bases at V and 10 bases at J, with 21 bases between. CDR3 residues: CASSPLLQAEHYTF. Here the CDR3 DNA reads TGTGCCAGCAGTCCCCTTTTACAGGCGGAGCACTACACCTTC.

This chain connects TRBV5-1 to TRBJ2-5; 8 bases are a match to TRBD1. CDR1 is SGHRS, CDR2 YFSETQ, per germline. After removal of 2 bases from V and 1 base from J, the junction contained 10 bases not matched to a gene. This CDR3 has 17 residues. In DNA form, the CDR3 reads TGCGCCAGCAGCTTTACTCAGGGGGCTCTGACCCAAGAGACCCAGTACTTC. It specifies CASSFTQGALTQETQYF.

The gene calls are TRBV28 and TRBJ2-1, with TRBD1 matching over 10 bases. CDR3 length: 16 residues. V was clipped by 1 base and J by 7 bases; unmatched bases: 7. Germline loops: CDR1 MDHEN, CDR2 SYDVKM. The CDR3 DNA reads TGTGCCAGCAGTTTATTAGGGGGACAGGGGAGTAATGAGCAGTTCTTC. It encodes CASSLLGGQGSNEQFF. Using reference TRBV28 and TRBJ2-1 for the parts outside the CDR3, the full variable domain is DVKVTQSSRYLVKRTGEKVFLECVQDMDHENMFWYRQDPGLGLRLIYFSYDVKMKEKGDIPEGYSVSREKKERFSLILESASTNQTSMYLCASSLLGGQGSNEQFFGPGTRLTVL.

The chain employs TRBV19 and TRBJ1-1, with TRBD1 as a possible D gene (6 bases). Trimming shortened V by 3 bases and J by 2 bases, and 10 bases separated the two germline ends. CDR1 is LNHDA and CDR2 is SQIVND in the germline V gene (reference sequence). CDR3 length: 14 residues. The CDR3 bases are TGTGCCAGTAGTATCGGACAGAGTAACACTGAAGCTTTCTTT. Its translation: CASSIGQSNTEAFF.

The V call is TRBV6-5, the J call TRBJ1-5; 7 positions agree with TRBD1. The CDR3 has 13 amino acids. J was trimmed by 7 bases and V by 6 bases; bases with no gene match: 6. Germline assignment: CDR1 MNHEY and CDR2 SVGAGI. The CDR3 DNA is TGTGCCAGCAGACCCGACAGGGACCAGCCCCAGCATTTT. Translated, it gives CASRPDRDQPQHF.

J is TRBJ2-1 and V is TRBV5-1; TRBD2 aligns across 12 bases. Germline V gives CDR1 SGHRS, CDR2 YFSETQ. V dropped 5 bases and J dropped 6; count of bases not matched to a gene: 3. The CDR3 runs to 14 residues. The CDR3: CASSTTSGSNEQFF. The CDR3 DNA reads TGCGCCAGCAGTACGACTAGCGGGAGCAATGAGCAGTTCTTC. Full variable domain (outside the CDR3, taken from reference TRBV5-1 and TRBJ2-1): KAGVTQTPRYLIKTRGQQVTLSCSPISGHRSVSWYQQTPGQGLQFLFEYFSETQRNKGNFPGRFSGRQFSNSRSEMNVSTLELGDSALYLCASSTTSGSNEQFFGPGTRLTVL.

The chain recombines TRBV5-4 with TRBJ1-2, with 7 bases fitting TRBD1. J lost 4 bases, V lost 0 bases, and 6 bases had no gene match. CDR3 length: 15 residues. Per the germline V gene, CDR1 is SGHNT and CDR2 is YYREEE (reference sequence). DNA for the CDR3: TGTGCCAGCAGCTTGGGGAAGGGGGCCCCCTATGGCTACACCTTC. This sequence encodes CASSLGKGAPYGYTF.

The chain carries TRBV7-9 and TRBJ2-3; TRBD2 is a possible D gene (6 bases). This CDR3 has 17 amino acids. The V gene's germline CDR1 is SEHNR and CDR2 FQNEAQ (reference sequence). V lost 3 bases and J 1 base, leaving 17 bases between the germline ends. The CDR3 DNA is TGTGCCAGCAGCTTTGGTGGATCGGCTAGCGGCACAGATACGCAGTATTTT. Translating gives CASSFGGSASGTDTQYF.

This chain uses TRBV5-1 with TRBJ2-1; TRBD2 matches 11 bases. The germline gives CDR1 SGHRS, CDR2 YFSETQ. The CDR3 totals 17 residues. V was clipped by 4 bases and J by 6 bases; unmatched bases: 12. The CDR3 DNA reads TGCGCCAGCAGCCGGGGGCCAGGGACTAGCGGTGGCAATGAGCAGTTCTTC. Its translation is CASSRGPGTSGGNEQFF.

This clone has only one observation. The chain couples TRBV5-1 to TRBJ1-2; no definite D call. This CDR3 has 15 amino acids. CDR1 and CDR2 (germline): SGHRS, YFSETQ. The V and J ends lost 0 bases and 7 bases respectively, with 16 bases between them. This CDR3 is CASSLASGIGSGYTF. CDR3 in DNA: TGCGCCAGCAGCTTGGCGTCGGGAATTGGGTCTGGCTACACCTTC.

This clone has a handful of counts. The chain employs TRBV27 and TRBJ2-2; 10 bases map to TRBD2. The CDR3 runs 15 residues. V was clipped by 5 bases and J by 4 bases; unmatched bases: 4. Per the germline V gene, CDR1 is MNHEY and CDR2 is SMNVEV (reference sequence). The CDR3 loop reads CASSRSGRATGELFF. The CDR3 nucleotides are TGTGCCAGCAGTCGGAGCGGGAGGGCCACCGGGGAGCTGTTTTTT.

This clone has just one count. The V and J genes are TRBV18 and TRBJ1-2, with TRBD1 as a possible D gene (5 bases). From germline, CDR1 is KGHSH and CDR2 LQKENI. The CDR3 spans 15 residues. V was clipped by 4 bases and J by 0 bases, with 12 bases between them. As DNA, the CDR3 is TGTGCCAGCTCACAAGAGACAGCTTCTAACTATGGCTACACCTTC. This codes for CASSQETASNYGYTF.

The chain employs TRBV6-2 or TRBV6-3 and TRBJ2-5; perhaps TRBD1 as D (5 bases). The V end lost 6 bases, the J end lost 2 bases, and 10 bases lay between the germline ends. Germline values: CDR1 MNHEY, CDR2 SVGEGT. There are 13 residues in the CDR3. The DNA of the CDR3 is TGTGCCAGCAGCTGGCAGGGTCAAGAGACCCAGTACTTC. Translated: CASSWQGQETQYF.

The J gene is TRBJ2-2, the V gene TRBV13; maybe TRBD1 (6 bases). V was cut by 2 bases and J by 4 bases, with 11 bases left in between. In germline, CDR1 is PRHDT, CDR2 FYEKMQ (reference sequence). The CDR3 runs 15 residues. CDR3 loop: CASSLYGGGTGELFF. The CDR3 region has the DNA TGTGCCAGCAGCTTATATGGGGGCGGCACCGGGGAGCTGTTTTTT.

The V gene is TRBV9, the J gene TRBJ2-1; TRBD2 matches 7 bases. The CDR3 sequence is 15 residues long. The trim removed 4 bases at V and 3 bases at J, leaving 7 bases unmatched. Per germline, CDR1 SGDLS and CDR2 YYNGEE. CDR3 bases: TGTGCCAGCAGCTCCCGGGACTATGTCTACAATGAGCAGTTCTTC. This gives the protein CASSSRDYVYNEQFF.

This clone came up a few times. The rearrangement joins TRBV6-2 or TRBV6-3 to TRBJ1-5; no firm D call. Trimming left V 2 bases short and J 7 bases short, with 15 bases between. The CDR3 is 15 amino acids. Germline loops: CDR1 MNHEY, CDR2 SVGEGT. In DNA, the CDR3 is TGTGCCAGCAGTTACGGCGCGGAGGGTGGACAGCCCCAGCATTTT. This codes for CASSYGAEGGQPQHF.

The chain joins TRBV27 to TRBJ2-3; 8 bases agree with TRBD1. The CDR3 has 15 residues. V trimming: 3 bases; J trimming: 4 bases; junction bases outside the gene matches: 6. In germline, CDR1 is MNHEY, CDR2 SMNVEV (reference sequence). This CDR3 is CASSFRQGNADTQYF. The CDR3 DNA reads TGTGCCAGCAGTTTCAGACAGGGGAACGCAGATACGCAGTATTTT.

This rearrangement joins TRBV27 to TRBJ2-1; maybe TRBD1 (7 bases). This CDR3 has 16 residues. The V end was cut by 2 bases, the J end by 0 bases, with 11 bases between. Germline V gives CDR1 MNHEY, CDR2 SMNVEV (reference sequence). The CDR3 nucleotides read TGTGCCAGCAGTTTACGGAGGGACAGCTCCTACAATGAGCAGTTCTTC. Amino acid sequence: CASSLRRDSSYNEQFF.

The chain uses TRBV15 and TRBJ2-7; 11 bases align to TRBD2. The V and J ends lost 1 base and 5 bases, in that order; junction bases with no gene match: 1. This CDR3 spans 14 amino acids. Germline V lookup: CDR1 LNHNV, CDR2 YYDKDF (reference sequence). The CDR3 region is CATSRGLAGHEQYF. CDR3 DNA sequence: TGTGCCACCAGCAGAGGACTAGCGGGACACGAGCAGTACTTC.

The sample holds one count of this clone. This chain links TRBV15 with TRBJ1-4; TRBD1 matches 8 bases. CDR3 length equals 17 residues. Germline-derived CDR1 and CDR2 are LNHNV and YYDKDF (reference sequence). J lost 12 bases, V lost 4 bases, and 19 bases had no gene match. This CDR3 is CATSTHFDRGKLRELFF. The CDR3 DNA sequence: TGTGCCACCAGCACACACTTCGACAGGGGAAAATTGCGGGAACTGTTTTTT.

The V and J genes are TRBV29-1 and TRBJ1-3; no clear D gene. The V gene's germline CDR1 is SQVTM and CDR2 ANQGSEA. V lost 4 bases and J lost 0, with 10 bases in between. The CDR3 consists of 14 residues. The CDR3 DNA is TGCAGCGTTGTTAAGGACTACTCTGGAAACACCATATATTTT. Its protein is CSVVKDYSGNTIYF.

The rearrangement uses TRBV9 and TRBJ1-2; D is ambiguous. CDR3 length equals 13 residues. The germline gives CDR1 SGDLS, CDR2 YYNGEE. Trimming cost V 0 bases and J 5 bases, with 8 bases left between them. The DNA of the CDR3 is TGTGCCAGCAGCGTAGCTGGCGGATATGGCTACACCTTC. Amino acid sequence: CASSVAGGYGYTF.

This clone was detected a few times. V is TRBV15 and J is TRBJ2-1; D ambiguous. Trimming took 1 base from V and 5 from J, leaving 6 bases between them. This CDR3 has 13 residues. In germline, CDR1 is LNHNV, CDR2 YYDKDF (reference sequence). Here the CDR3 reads CATSRGADNEQFF. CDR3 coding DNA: TGTGCCACCAGCAGAGGGGCAGACAATGAGCAGTTCTTC.

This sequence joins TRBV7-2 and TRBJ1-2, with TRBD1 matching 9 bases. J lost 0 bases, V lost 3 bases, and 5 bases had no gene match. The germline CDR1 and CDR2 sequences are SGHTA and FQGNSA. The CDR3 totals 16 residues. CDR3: CASSFGGTGSNYGYTF. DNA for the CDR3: TGTGCCAGCAGCTTTGGTGGGACAGGGTCTAACTATGGCTACACCTTC.

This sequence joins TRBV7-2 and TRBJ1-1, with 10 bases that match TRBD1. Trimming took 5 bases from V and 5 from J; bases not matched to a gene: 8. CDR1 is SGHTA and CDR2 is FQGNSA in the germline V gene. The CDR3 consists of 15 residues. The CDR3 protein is CASSQGTGERTEAFF. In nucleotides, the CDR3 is TGTGCCAGCAGCCAGGGGACAGGGGAGAGGACTGAAGCTTTCTTT.

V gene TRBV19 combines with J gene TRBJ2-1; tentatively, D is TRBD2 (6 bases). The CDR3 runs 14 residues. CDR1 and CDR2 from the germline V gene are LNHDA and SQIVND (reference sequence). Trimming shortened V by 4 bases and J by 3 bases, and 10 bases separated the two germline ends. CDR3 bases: TGTGCCAGTAGTACCGGGAGTAGCTACAATGAGCAGTTCTTC. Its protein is CASSTGSSYNEQFF. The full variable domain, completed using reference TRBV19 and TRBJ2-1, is DGGITQSPKYLFRKEGQNVTLSCEQNLNHDAMYWYRQDPGQGLRLIYYSQIVNDFQKGDIAEGYSVSREKKESFPLTVTSAQKNPTAFYLCASSTGSSYNEQFFGPGTRLTVL.

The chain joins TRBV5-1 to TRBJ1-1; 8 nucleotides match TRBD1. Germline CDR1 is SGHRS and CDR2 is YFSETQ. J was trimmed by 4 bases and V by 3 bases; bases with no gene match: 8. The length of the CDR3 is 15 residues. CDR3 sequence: CASSSRTGRGTEAFF. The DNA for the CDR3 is TGCGCCAGCAGCTCGAGGACAGGGAGGGGCACTGAAGCTTTCTTT.

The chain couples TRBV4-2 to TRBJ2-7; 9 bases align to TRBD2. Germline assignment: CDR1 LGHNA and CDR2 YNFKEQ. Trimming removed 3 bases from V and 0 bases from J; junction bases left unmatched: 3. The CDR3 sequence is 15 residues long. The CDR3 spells CASSQIAGDSYEQYF. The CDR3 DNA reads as TGTGCCAGCAGCCAGATAGCGGGGGACTCCTACGAGCAGTACTTC.